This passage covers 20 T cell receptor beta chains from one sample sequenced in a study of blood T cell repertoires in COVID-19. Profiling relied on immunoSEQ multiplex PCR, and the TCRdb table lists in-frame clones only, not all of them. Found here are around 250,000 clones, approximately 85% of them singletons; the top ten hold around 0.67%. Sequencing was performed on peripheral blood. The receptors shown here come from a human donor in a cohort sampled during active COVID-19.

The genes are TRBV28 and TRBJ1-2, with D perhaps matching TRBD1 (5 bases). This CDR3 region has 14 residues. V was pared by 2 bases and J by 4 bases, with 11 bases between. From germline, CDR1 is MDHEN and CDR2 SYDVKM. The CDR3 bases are TGTGCCAGCAGTTTAGGGGGGAGTGGCTATGGCTACACCTTC. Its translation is CASSLGGSGYGYTF.

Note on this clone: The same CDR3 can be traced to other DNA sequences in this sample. The CDR3 region has the DNA TGTGCCAGCTCACCAACGGACAGGGGACACGAGCAGTACTTC. Translating gives CASSPTDRGHEQYF. The J gene is TRBJ2-7, the V gene TRBV18; 9 nucleotides agree with TRBD1. CDR3 size: 14 residues. V trimming: 2 bases; J trimming: 5 bases; junction bases outside the gene matches: 4. Germline V gene data show CDR1 as KGHSH and CDR2 as LQKENI.

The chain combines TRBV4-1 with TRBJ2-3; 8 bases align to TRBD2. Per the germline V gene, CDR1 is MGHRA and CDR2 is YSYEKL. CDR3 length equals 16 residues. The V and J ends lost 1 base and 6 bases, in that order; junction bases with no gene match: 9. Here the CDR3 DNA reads TGCGCCAGCAGCCAAGGCACTAGCGGTACCGGGGATACGCAGTATTTT. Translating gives CASSQGTSGTGDTQYF.

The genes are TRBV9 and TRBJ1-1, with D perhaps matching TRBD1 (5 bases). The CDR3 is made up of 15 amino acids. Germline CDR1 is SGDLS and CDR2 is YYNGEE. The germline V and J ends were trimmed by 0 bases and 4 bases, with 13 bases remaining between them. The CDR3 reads CASSVELGASTEAFF. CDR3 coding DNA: TGTGCCAGCAGCGTAGAGTTAGGGGCGAGCACTGAAGCTTTCTTT. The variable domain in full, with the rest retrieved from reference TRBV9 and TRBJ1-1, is DSGVTQTPKHLITATGQRVTLRCSPRSGDLSVYWYQQSLDQGLQFLIQYYNGEERAKGNILERFSAQQFPDLHSELNLSSLELGDSALYFCASSVELGASTEAFFGQGTRLTVV.

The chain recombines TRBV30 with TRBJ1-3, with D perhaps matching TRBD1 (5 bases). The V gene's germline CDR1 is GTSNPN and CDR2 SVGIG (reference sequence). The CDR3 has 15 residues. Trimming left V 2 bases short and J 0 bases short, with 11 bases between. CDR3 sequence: CAWSRQSYSGNTIYF. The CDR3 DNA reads TGTGCCTGGAGTAGACAGAGTTACTCTGGAAACACCATATATTTT. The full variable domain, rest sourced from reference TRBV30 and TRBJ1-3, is SQTIHQWPATLVQPVGSPLSLECTVEGTSNPNLYWYRQAAGRGLQLLFYSVGIGQISSEVPQNLSASRPQDRQFILSSKKLLLSDSGFYLCAWSRQSYSGNTIYFGEGSWLTVV.

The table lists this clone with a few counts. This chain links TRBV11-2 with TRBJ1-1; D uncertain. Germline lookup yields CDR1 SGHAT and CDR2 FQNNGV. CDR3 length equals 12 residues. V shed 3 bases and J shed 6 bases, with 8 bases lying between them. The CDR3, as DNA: TGTGCCAGCAGCTTCTCGGGGTCTGAAGCTTTCTTT. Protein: CASSFSGSEAFF.

The CDR3 DNA sequence: TGTGCCAGCAGCTCTCTACCCTACGAGCAGTACTTC. Translated: CASSSLPYEQYF. This chain uses TRBV7-2 with TRBJ2-7, with D unresolved. CDR1 and CDR2 from the germline V gene are SGHTA and FQGNSA. Deletions cut 4 bases from V and 2 bases from J, with 6 bases between. This CDR3 is 12 amino acids long.

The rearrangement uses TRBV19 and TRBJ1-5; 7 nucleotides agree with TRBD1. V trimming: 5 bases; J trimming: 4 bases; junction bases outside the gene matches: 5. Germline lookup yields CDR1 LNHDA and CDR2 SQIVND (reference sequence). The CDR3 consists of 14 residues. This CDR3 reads CASSAGGRNQPQHF. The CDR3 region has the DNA TGTGCCAGTAGTGCAGGGGGGCGAAATCAGCCCCAGCATTTT.

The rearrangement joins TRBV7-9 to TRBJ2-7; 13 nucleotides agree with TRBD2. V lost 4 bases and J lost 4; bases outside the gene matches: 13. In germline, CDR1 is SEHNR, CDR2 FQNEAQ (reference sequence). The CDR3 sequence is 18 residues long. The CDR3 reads CASSSPPGLAGPEYEQYF. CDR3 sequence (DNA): TGTGCCAGCAGCTCTCCTCCGGGACTAGCGGGACCGGAGTACGAGCAGTACTTC.

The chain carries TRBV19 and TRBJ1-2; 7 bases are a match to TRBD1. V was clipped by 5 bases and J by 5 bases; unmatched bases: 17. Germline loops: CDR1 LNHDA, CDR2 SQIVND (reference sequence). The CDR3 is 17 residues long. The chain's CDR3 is CASSPSYSRTGVYGYTF. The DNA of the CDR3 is TGTGCCAGTAGTCCTTCCTATTCCCGGACAGGTGTATATGGCTACACCTTC.

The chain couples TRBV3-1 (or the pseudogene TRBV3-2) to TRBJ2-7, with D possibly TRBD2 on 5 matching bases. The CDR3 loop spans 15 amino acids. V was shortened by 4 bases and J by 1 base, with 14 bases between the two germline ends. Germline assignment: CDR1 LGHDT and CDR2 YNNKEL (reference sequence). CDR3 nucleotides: TGTGCCAGCAGCCCTAGAGGGAGTATGTCCTACGAGCAGTACTTC. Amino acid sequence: CASSPRGSMSYEQYF.

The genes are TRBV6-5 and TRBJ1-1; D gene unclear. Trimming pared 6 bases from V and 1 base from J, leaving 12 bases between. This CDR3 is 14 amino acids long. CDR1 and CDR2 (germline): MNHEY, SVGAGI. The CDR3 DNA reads TGTGCCAGCAGCTCCGTCCGACAGAACACTGAAGCTTTCTTT. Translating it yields CASSSVRQNTEAFF.

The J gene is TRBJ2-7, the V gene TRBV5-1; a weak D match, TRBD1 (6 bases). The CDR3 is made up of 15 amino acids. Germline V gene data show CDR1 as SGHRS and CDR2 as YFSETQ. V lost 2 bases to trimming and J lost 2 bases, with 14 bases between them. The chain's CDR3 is CASSFRIQGTYEQYF. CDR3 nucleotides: TGCGCCAGCAGCTTCAGGATACAGGGTACCTACGAGCAGTACTTC.

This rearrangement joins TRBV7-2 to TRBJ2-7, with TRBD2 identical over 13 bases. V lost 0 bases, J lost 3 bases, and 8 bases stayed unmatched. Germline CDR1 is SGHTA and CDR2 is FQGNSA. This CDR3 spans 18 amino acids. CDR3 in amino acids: CASSLASGLAGNDYEQYF. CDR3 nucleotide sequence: TGTGCCAGCAGCTTAGCCTCGGGACTAGCGGGAAACGACTACGAGCAGTACTTC.

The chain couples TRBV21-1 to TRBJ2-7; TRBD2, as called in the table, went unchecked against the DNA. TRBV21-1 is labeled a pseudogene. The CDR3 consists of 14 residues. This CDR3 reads CASSKGGAPYEQYF. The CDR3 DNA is TGTGCCAGCAGCAAAGGCGGGGCCCCCTACGAGCAGTACTTC.

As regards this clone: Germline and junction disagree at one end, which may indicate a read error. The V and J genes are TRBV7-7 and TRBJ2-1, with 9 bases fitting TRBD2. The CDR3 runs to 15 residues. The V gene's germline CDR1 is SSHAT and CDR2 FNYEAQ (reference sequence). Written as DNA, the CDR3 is TGTGCCAGCAGGTTAGCGGGGGCCCCCGACAATGAGCAGTTCTTC. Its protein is CASRLAGAPDNEQFF. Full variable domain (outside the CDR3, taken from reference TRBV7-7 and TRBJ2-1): GAGVSQSPRYKVTKRGQDVTLRCDPISSHATLYWYQQALGQGPEFLTYFNYEAQPDKSGLPSDRFSAERPEGSISTLTIQRTEQRDSAMYRCASRLAGAPDNEQFFGPGTRLTVL.

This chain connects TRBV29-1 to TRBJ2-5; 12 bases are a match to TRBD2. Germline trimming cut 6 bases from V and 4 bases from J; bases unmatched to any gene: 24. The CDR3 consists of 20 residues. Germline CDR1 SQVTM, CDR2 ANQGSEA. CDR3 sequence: CSVGGGATSGGFQSLETQYF. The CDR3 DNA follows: TGCAGCGTGGGCGGTGGGGCGACTAGCGGGGGATTCCAAAGCCTAGAGACCCAGTACTTC.

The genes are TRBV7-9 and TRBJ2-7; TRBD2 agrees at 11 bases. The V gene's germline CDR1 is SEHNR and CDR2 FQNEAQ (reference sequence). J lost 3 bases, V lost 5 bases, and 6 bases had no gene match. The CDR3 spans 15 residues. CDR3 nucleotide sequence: TGTGCCAGCAGCATTCTAGCGGGAGGCTACTACGAGCAGTACTTC. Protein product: CASSILAGGYYEQYF.

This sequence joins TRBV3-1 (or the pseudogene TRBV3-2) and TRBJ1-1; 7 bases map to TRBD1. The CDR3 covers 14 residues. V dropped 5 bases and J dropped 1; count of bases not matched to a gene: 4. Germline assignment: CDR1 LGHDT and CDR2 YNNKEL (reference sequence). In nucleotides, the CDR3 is TGTGCCAGCAGCTTCCGGACAGGGAACACTGAAGCTTTCTTT. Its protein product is CASSFRTGNTEAFF.

Written as DNA, the CDR3 is TGTGCCATCAGTGAGTCCCTCATAAAGGGAGGATCCATATATTTT. It translates to CAISESLIKGGSIYF. V usage is TRBV10-3 and J usage is TRBJ1-3; D ambiguous. Germline V gene sequence: CDR1 ENHRY, CDR2 SYGVKD. The germline V and J ends were trimmed by 0 bases and 11 bases, with 17 bases remaining between them. The CDR3 length is 15 residues.